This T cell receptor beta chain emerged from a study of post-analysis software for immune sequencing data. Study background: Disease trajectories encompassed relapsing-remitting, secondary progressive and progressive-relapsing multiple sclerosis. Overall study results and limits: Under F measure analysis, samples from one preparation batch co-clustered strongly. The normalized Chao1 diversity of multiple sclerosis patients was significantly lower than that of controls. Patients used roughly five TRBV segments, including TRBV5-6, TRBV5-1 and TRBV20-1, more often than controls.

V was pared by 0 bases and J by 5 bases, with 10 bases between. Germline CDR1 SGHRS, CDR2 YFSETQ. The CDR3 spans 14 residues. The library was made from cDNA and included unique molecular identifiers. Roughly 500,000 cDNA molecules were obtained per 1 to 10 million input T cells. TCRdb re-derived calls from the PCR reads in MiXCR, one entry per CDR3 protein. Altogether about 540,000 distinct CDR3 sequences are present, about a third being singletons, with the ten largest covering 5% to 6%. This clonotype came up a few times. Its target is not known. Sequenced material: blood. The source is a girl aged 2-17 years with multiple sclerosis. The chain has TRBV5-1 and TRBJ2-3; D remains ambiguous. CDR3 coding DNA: TGCGCCAGCAGCTTGGTCTTAGGCGGAGATACGCAGTATTTT. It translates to CASSLVLGGDTQYF. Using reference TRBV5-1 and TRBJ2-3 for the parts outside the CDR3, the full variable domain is KAGVTQTPRYLIKTRGQQVTLSCSPISGHRSVSWYQQTPGQGLQFLFEYFSETQRNKGNFPGRFSGRQFSNSRSEMNVSTLELGDSALYLCASSLVLGGDTQYFGPGTRLTVL.